This T cell receptor beta chain was observed in a study of PD-1 blockade in classical Hodgkin lymphoma. Points from the study as a whole: Repertoire differences have undefined causes, possibly disease activity or prior therapy. Patients excluded were those beginning nivolumab under 1 year after ASCT.

This clone has a single count. Its antigen remains unknown. Germline-derived CDR1 and CDR2 are MNHNS and SASEGT. CDR3 length equals 15 residues. V was pared by 1 base and J by 8 bases, with 8 bases of the junction left unmatched. Generated by immunoSEQ multiplex PCR, the TCRdb table keeps only in-frame clones and is missing some. The data hold approximately 60,000 clones, with more than 75% observed a single time. Every single patient, without exception, relapsed after autologous stem cell transplantation, and brentuximab vedotin exposure varied. Each best response was a complete response, a partial response or progressive disease.

V gene TRBV6-1 combines with J gene TRBJ2-1, with TRBD1 matching over 7 bases. The sample here was peripheral blood mononuclear cells (PBMCs), taken at baseline. This sequence was found in a human donor with classical Hodgkin lymphoma. The CDR3 loop is CASSEGTGSRYEQFF. CDR3 sequence (DNA): TGTGCCAGCAGTGAAGGGACAGGCAGCCGGTATGAGCAGTTCTTC.